This T cell receptor (beta chain) appears in the sequencing data of a study of human T cells and chemical hapten exposure. Noted time point: patch test 1, 2 weeks after DPC sensitization. Regarding treatment: therapeutic diphenylcyclopropenone sensitization with weekly scalp DPC. People who gave samples had alopecia, were 18 to 70 years old, and were suitable for DPC. MiXCR, run by TCRdb on the RACE reads, gives a single entry per CDR3 protein. This table holds 180,000 or so distinct CDR3 sequences, 14% found once. This clonotype was observed a few times. Trimming stripped 3 bases from V and 5 bases from J, with 8 bases between. The CDR3 contains 12 residues. CDR1 is KGHSH, CDR2 LQKENI, per germline.

The clonotype originates from a woman aged 25-40 years with alopecia areata. Some clones in this sample may be carry-over from other donors' samples. The source material was whole blood, sampled in connection with sensitization to the hapten diphenylcyclopropenone (DPC). The chain carries TRBV18 and TRBJ2-7, with a tentative D call TRBD1 (5 bases). CDR3 sequence: CASSPIGDEQYF. The CDR3 DNA is TGTGCCAGCTCACCCATAGGGGACGAGCAGTACTTC.